This TCR beta chain was captured by sequencing in a study of early T cells in non-severe SARS-CoV-2 infection. Trimming at V came to 5 bases and at J to 6 bases, leaving 2 bases not matched to a gene. There are 13 residues in the CDR3. This clonotype was recorded at least ten times. A single record per CDR3 protein comes from TCRdb applying MiXCR to the 5' RACE reads. In the table there are some 58,000 distinct CDR3 sequences, roughly 14% of which are singletons. This sequence was found in an adult who was a healthcare worker with PCR-confirmed SARS-CoV-2 infection or an uninfected control (not recorded which). Sequenced material: whole blood. V usage is TRBV12-3 or TRBV12-4 and J usage is TRBJ1-5; 9 nucleotides align to TRBD1. CDR3 residues: CASSTGGSQPQHF. The CDR3 DNA reads TGTGCCAGCAGTACAGGGGGCTCTCAGCCCCAGCATTTT.